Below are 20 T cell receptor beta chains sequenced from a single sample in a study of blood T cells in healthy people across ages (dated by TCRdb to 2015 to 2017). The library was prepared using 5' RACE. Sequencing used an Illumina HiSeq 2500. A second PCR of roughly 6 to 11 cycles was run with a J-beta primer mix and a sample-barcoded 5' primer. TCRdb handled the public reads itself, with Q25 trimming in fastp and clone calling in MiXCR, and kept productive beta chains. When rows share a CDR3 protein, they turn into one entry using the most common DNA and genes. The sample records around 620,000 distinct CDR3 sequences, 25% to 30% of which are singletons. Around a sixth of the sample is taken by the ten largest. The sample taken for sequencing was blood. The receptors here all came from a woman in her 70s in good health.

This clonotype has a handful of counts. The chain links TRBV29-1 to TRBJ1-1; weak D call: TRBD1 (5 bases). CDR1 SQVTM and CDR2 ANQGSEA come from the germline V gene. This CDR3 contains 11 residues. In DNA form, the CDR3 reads TGCAGTGCCGGGGGGTACACTGAAGCTTTCTTT. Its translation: CSAGGYTEAFF. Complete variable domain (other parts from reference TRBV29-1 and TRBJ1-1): SAVISQKPSRDICQRGTSLTIQCQVDSQVTMMFWYRQQPGQSLTLIATANQGSEATYESGFVIDKFPISRPNLTFSTLTVSNMSPEDSSIYLCSAGGYTEAFFGQGTRLTVV.

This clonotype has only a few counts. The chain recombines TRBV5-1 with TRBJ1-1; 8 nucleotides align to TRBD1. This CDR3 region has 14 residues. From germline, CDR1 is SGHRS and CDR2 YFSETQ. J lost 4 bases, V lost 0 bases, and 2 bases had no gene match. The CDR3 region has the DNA TGCGCCAGCAGCTTGGGGGACAGGAGCACTGAAGCTTTCTTT. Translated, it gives CASSLGDRSTEAFF.

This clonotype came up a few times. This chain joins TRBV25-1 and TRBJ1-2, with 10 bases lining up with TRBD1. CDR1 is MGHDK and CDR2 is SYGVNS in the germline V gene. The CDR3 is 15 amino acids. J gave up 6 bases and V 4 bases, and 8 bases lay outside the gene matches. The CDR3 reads CASSVSGGQGHGYTF. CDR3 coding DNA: TGTGCCAGCAGTGTCTCGGGGGGACAGGGGCATGGCTACACCTTC.

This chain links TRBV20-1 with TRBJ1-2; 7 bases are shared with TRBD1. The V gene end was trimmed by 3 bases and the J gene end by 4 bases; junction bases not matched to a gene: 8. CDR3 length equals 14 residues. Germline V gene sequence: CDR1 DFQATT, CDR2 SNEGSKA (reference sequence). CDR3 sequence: CSARGGRGSYGYTF. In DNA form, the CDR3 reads TGCAGTGCTAGGGGTGGCAGGGGGAGCTATGGCTACACCTTC.

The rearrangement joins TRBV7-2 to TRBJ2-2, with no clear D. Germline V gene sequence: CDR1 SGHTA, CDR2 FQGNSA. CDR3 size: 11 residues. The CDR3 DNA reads TGTGCAGAGGTAGTCCCCGGGGAGCTGTTTTTT. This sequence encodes CAEVVPGELFF.

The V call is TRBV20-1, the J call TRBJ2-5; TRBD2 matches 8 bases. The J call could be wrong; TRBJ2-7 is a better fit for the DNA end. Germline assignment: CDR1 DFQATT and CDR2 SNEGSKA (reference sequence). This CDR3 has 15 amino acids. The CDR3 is CSARVGSGVPYEQYF. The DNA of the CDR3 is TGCAGTGCTAGAGTAGGTAGCGGGGTACCCTACGAGCAGTACTTC.

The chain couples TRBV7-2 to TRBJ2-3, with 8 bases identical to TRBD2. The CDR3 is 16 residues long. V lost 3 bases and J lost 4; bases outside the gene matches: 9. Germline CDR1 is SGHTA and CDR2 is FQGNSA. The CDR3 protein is CASSLGSGGAADTQYF. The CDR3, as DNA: TGTGCCAGCAGCTTGGGATCGGGGGGGGCCGCAGATACGCAGTATTTT.

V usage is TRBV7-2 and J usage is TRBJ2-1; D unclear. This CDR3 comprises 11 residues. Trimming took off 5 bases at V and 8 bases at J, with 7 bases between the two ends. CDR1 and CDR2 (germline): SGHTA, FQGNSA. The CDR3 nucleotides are TGTGCCAGCAGCCAGATCTATGAGCAGTTCTTC. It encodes CASSQIYEQFF.

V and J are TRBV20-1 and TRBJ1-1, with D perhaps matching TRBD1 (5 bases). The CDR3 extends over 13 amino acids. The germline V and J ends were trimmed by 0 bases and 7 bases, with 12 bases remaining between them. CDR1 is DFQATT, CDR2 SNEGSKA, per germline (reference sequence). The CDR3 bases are TGCAGTGCTAGAGATATGATGGGGGGTGAAGCTTTCTTT. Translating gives CSARDMMGGEAFF.

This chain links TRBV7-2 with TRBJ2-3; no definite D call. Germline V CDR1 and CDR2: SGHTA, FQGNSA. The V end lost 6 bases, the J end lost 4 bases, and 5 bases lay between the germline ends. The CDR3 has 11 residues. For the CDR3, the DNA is TGTGCCAGCAGTTCGGCAGATACGCAGTATTTT. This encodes CASSSADTQYF. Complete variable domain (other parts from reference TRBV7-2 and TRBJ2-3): GAGVSQSPSNKVTEKGKDVELRCDPISGHTALYWYRQSLGQGLEFLIYFQGNSAPDKSGLPSDRFSAERTGGSVSTLTIQRTQQEDSAVYLCASSSADTQYFGPGTRLTVL.

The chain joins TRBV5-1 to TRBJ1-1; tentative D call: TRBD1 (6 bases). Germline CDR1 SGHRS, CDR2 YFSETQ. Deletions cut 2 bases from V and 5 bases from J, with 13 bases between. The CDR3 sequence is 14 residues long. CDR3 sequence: CASSFLAGQTEAFF. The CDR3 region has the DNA TGCGCCAGCAGCTTTCTAGCCGGACAGACTGAAGCTTTCTTT.

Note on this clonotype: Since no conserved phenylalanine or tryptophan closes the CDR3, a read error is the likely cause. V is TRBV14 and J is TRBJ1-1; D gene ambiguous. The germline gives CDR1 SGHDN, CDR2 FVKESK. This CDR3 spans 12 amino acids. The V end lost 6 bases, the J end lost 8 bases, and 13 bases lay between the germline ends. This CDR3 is CASRDASGEAFL. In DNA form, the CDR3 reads TGTGCCAGCAGGGATGCCTCCGGAGAAGCTTTCCTT.

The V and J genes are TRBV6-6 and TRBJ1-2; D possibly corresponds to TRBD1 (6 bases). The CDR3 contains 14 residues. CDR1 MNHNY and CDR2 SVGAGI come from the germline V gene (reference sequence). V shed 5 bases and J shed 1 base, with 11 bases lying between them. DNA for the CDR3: TGTGCCAGCAGTAAAAACAGGGATAACTATGGCTACACCTTC. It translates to CASSKNRDNYGYTF.

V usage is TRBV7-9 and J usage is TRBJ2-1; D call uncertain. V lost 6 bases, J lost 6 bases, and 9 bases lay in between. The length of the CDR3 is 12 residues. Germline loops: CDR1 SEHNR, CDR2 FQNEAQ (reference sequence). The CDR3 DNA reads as TGTGCCAGCAGGGAGCCCGGCAATGAGCAGTTCTTC. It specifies CASREPGNEQFF.

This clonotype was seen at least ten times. The CDR3 DNA reads TGTGCCAGCAGCACCCGGGACGGAAAACTGTTTTTT. Its protein product is CASSTRDGKLFF. V usage is TRBV21-1 and J usage is TRBJ1-4; the DNA was not used to check the table's D call, TRBD1. TRBV21-1 is an annotated pseudogene. The CDR3 spans 12 residues.

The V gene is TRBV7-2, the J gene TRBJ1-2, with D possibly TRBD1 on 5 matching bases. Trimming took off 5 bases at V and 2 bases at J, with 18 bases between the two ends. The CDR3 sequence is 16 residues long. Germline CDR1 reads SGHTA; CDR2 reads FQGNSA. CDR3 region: CASSLREGLKNYGYTF. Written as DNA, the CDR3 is TGTGCCAGCAGCCTAAGGGAGGGGCTTAAGAACTATGGCTACACCTTC.

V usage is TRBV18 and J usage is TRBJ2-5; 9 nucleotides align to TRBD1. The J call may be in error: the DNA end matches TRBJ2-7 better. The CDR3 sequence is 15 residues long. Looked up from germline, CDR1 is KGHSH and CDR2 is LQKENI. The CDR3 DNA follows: TGTGCCAGCTCACCGGGGACAGGGCACTCCTACGAGCAGTACTTC. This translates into CASSPGTGHSYEQYF.

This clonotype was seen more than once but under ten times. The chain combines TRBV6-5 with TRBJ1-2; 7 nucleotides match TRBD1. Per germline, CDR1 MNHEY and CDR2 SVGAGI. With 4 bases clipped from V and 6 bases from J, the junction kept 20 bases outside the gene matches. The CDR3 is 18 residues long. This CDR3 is CASSSPHSPPGQKDGYTF. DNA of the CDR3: TGTGCCAGCAGTTCGCCCCACAGCCCCCCGGGACAGAAAGATGGCTACACCTTC.

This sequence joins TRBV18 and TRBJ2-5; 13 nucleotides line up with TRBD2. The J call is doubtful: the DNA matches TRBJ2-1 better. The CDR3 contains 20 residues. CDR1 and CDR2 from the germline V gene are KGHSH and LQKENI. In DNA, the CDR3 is TGTGCCAGCTCACCTGCTAACTCCGTCGGACTAGCGGGGGAGAAAAATGAGCAGTTCTTC. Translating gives CASSPANSVGLAGEKNEQFF.

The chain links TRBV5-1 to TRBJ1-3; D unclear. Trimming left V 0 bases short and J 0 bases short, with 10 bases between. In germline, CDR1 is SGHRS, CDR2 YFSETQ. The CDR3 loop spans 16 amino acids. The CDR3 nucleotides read TGCGCCAGCAGCTTGGAAGGGTTGGGCTCTGGAAACACCATATATTTT. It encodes CASSLEGLGSGNTIYF.